A selection of T cell receptor beta chains follows, all from one sample in a study of naive and memory T cell subsets. TCRdb independently ran MiXCR on the UMI-ligation and nested PCR reads; one entry per CDR3 protein. The sample yields over 100,000 distinct CDR3 sequences, 35% to 45% seen once. The sample taken for sequencing was central memory CD4+ T cells from blood. Receptor source: a human donor in good health. CDR3s include the opening cysteine and the closing phenylalanine or tryptophan. The order of the fields is CDR3 protein, CDR3 DNA, V gene, D gene, clone size, J gene. The D gene is left open where the match is weak. Size is stated for part of the rows, as once, few or many counts, or as a class when the clone is expanded.

CDR3: CASCRDKCLSPQHF
DNA: TGTGCCAGCTGCCGGGACAAGTGTCTTTCGCCCCAGCATTTT
V: TRBV6-6
D: .
size: few
J: TRBJ1-5

CDR3: CASRPLTGNTGELFF
DNA: TGTGCCAGCAGACCCTTGACAGGGAACACCGGGGAGCTGTTTTTT
V: TRBV12-3/TRBV12-4
D: .
size: few
J: TRBJ2-2

CDR3: CASSLGSGNNQPQHF
DNA: TGTGCCAGCAGTTTAGGGTCAGGGAACAATCAGCCCCAGCATTTT
V: TRBV28
D: .
size: few
J: TRBJ1-5

CDR3: CASSGPGQGYEQYF
DNA: TGTGCCAGCAGCGGTCCGGGACAGGGGTACGAGCAGTACTTC
V: TRBV9
D: TRBD1
size: .
J: TRBJ2-7

CDR3: CASSGDIGTEAFF
DNA: TGTGCCAGCAGTGGGGATATCGGCACTGAAGCTTTCTTT
V: TRBV2
D: .
size: .
J: TRBJ1-1

CDR3: CASSRADSNQPQHF
DNA: TGTGCCAGCAGCCGGGCCGATAGCAATCAGCCCCAGCATTTT
V: TRBV6-1
D: .
size: few
J: TRBJ1-5

CDR3: CASRQGARNQPQHF
DNA: TGTGCCAGCAGACAGGGGGCACGCAATCAGCCCCAGCATTTT
V: TRBV2
D: TRBD1
size: .
J: TRBJ1-5

CDR3: CASSGTTDTQYF
DNA: TGTGCCAGCAGCGGAACCACAGATACGCAGTATTTT
V: TRBV9
D: .
size: few
J: TRBJ2-3

CDR3: CASRKGTPSTDTQYF
DNA: TGTGCCAGCAGGAAAGGGACCCCCAGCACAGATACGCAGTATTTT
V: TRBV2
D: .
size: .
J: TRBJ2-3

CDR3: CASGAEYDQPQHF
DNA: TGTGCCAGCGGAGCCGAGTATGATCAGCCCCAGCATTTT
V: TRBV2
D: .
size: few
J: TRBJ1-5

CDR3: CASRVRHTQYF
DNA: TGCGCCAGCAGGGTTCGTCATACGCAGTATTTT
V: TRBV5-1
D: .
size: many
J: TRBJ2-3

CDR3: CASGISTPRGEQFF
DNA: TGTGCCAGCGGTATTTCTACCCCAAGGGGAGAGCAGTTCTTC
V: TRBV6-2/TRBV6-3
D: .
size: .
J: TRBJ2-1

CDR3: CSGLLAGVNTQYF
DNA: TGCAGCGGCCTACTAGCGGGAGTAAATACGCAGTATTTT
V: TRBV29-1
D: TRBD2
size: few
J: TRBJ2-3

CDR3: CSVGGQLDNEQFF
DNA: TGCAGCGTGGGGGGACAGCTTGACAATGAGCAGTTCTTC
V: TRBV29-1
D: .
size: few
J: TRBJ2-1

CDR3: CASSTYSGTSTDTQYF
DNA: TGTGCCAGCAGCACCTATAGCGGGACTAGCACAGATACGCAGTATTTT
V: TRBV7-8
D: TRBD2
size: few
J: TRBJ2-3

CDR3: CASSSFTEVAGYTF
DNA: TGTGCCAGCAGTTCCTTTACGGAAGTCGCGGGCTACACCTTC
V: TRBV27
D: .
size: .
J: TRBJ1-2

CDR3: CASSLGRGVGSVYEQYF
DNA: TGCGCCAGCAGCTTGGGGAGGGGTGTAGGTTCGGTCTACGAGCAGTACTTC
V: TRBV5-1
D: .
size: .
J: TRBJ2-7

CDR3: CASSPGGVGNEQFF
DNA: TGCGCCAGCAGCCCAGGGGGGGTCGGGAATGAGCAGTTCTTC
V: TRBV4-3
D: .
size: .
J: TRBJ2-1

CDR3: CASSIGTGINEKLFF
DNA: TGTGCCAGCAGCATAGGGACAGGGATTAATGAAAAACTGTTTTTT
V: TRBV5-8
D: TRBD1
size: once
J: TRBJ1-4

CDR3: CASSQAGGRRTEAFF
DNA: TGTGCCAGCAGTCAAGCTGGGGGGAGAAGGACTGAAGCTTTCTTT
V: TRBV6-5
D: .
size: .
J: TRBJ1-1

CDR3: CASSVLWTGDTEAFF
DNA: TGTGCCAGCAGTGTGCTTTGGACAGGGGACACTGAAGCTTTCTTT
V: TRBV6-1
D: TRBD1
size: .
J: TRBJ1-1

CDR3: CAISESQGYQPQHF
DNA: TGTGCCATCAGTGAGTCACAGGGTTATCAGCCCCAGCATTTT
V: TRBV10-3
D: .
size: .
J: TRBJ1-5

CDR3: CASSEPGSSYNEQFF
DNA: TGCGCCAGCAGTGAGCCGGGGAGCTCCTACAATGAGCAGTTCTTC
V: TRBV10-1
D: .
size: few
J: TRBJ2-1

CDR3: CSASTGTPGGEQYF
DNA: TGCAGTGCTTCGACCGGGACGCCCGGGGGCGAGCAGTACTTC
V: TRBV20-1
D: .
size: once
J: TRBJ2-7

CDR3: CATVSRFGQGSSYEQYF
DNA: TGTGCCACCGTTTCTCGTTTCGGACAGGGGTCCTCCTACGAGCAGTACTTC
V: TRBV28
D: TRBD1
size: few
J: TRBJ2-7

CDR3: CSVEKRGGKSYEQYF
DNA: TGCAGCGTTGAAAAAAGGGGCGGGAAGTCCTACGAGCAGTACTTC
V: TRBV29-1
D: .
size: few
J: TRBJ2-7

CDR3: CASSSRRTYQETQYF
DNA: TGTGCCAGCAGTTCCCGACGGACGTACCAAGAGACCCAGTACTTC
V: TRBV28
D: .
size: .
J: TRBJ2-5

CDR3: CASSSRQGSLAEAFF
DNA: TGCGCCAGCAGCTCTAGACAGGGATCGTTAGCTGAAGCTTTCTTT
V: TRBV5-1
D: TRBD1
size: .
J: TRBJ1-1

CDR3: CATAGQGVSDTQYF
DNA: TGTGCCACCGCTGGACAGGGGGTCTCAGATACGCAGTATTTT
V: TRBV24-1
D: TRBD1
size: few
J: TRBJ2-3

CDR3: CASSLGRVAKNIQYF
DNA: TGTGCCAGCAGCCTCGGCAGGGTAGCCAAAAACATTCAGTACTTC
V: TRBV3-1
D: .
size: .
J: TRBJ2-4

CDR3: CASSDGQGGWNEQFF
DNA: TGTGCCAGCAGCGACGGACAGGGGGGATGGAATGAGCAGTTCTTC
V: TRBV11-2
D: TRBD1
size: .
J: TRBJ2-1

CDR3: CASSLRDLQRTDTQYF
DNA: TGTGCCAGCAGCCTGAGGGACCTACAACGCACAGATACGCAGTATTTT
V: TRBV7-4
D: .
size: .
J: TRBJ2-3

CDR3: CASSLDTGNTEAFF
DNA: TGTGCCAGCAGCTTAGACACAGGGAACACTGAAGCTTTCTTT
V: TRBV7-9
D: .
size: many
J: TRBJ1-1

CDR3: CSVVSSLASSYNEQFF
DNA: TGCAGCGTCGTATCTAGCCTCGCAAGCTCCTACAATGAGCAGTTCTTC
V: TRBV29-1
D: .
size: many
J: TRBJ2-1

CDR3: CASRPGAGEQFF
DNA: TGTGCCAGTAGGCCCGGGGCCGGTGAGCAGTTCTTC
V: TRBV19
D: .
size: few
J: TRBJ2-1

CDR3: CASSLLRLAANEQFF
DNA: TGTGCCAGCAGCTTGCTTCGACTAGCGGCAAATGAGCAGTTCTTC
V: TRBV11-2
D: TRBD2
size: few
J: TRBJ2-1

CDR3: CASSPDRDEKLFF
DNA: TGTGCCAGCTCACCCGACAGGGATGAAAAACTGTTTTTT
V: TRBV18
D: TRBD1
size: .
J: TRBJ1-4

CDR3: CASSLSGGDGYTF
DNA: TGTGCCAGCAGCTTGTCTGGGGGCGATGGCTACACCTTC
V: TRBV11-2
D: .
size: few
J: TRBJ1-2

CDR3: CASSVRAGGRGAYNEQFF
DNA: TGTGCCAGCAGCGTCAGAGCGGGAGGAAGGGGGGCCTACAATGAGCAGTTCTTC
V: TRBV9
D: TRBD2
size: .
J: TRBJ2-1

CDR3: CASTKESGTGNEQFF
DNA: TGTGCCAGCACAAAGGAAAGCGGGACTGGCAATGAGCAGTTCTTC
V: TRBV6-4
D: TRBD2
size: few
J: TRBJ2-1

CDR3: CASRTPTGLPNNEQFF
DNA: TGTGCCAGCAGGACCCCCACGGGACTACCGAACAATGAGCAGTTCTTC
V: TRBV7-9
D: TRBD2
size: few
J: TRBJ2-1

CDR3: CASSYGTSIYF
DNA: TGTGCCAGCAGTTACGGGACATCCATATATTTT
V: TRBV6-2/TRBV6-3
D: .
size: .
J: TRBJ1-3

CDR3: CASSLGAGSPETQYF
DNA: TGTGCCAGCAGCTTAGGAGCAGGGTCCCCAGAGACCCAGTACTTC
V: TRBV7-9
D: .
size: many
J: TRBJ2-5

CDR3: CSALQGAPGELFF
DNA: TGCAGTGCTTTACAGGGGGCGCCCGGGGAGCTGTTTTTT
V: TRBV20-1
D: TRBD1
size: many
J: TRBJ2-2

CDR3: CASSSGDRKYTEAFF
DNA: TGTGCCAGCAGTTCCGGGGACAGAAAATACACTGAAGCTTTCTTT
V: TRBV28
D: TRBD1
size: many
J: TRBJ1-1

CDR3: CSVRQGLSSYEQYF
DNA: TGCAGCGTTAGACAGGGCCTCAGCTCCTACGAGCAGTACTTC
V: TRBV29-1
D: TRBD1
size: few
J: TRBJ2-7

CDR3: CASSFVRASSYEQYF
DNA: TGTGCCAGCAGTTTTGTCAGGGCGTCCTCCTACGAGCAGTACTTC
V: TRBV12-3/TRBV12-4
D: .
size: many
J: TRBJ2-7

CDR3: CASSVGQYQPQHF
DNA: TGTGCCAGCAGCGTCGGACAGTATCAGCCCCAGCATTTT
V: TRBV9
D: .
size: .
J: TRBJ1-5

CDR3: CASSSRVNTGELFF
DNA: TGTGCCAGCAGCTCGAGGGTGAATACCGGGGAGCTGTTTTTT
V: TRBV5-5
D: .
size: .
J: TRBJ2-2

CDR3: CSARDWQGIHEQYF
DNA: TGCAGTGCTAGAGATTGGCAGGGTATTCACGAGCAGTACTTC
V: TRBV20-1
D: .
size: .
J: TRBJ2-7

CDR3: CSARDPQNSPLHF
DNA: TGCAGTGCTAGAGACCCCCAGAATTCACCCCTCCACTTT
V: TRBV20-1
D: .
size: .
J: TRBJ1-6

CDR3: CATGRRNTEAFF
DNA: TGTGCCACAGGACGCCGGAACACTGAAGCTTTCTTT
V: TRBV30
D: .
size: .
J: TRBJ1-1

CDR3: CSARDPAAQYF
DNA: TGCAGTGCTAGAGACCCGGCGGCCCAGTACTTC
V: TRBV20-1
D: .
size: many
J: TRBJ2-5

CDR3: CASSTRHGDTEAFF
DNA: TGTGCCAGCAGCACGCGTCATGGGGACACTGAAGCTTTCTTT
V: TRBV3-1
D: .
size: .
J: TRBJ1-1